These 12 T cell receptor beta chains share one sample of origin, sequenced in a study of vaccination effects on CD4 cells after COVID-19. Expansion with viral peptide pools was applied to antigen-specific CD4+ T cells by the ViraFEST assay prior to sequencing. CD4+ T cells were isolated after 10 days of culture. Nucleocapsid antibodies were negative in the vaccine recipients, who had never had SARS-CoV-2 infection. Their recognized antigens are unknown. Assay used: immunoSEQ multiplex PCR; TCRdb lists only in-frame clones, some missing. The repertoire includes about 55,000 clones, roughly 70% of them detected once, and approximately 20% sits in the top ten. The sequencing here drew on CD4+ T cells from PBMCs cultured with SARS-CoV-2 spike peptides, taken before COVID-19 vaccination. Every receptor here comes from a human donor who received a COVID-19 vaccine.

The chain has TRBV27 and TRBJ2-5; D is undetermined. There are 14 residues in the CDR3. V was clipped by 2 bases and J by 7 bases, with 14 bases between them. Germline V gene data show CDR1 as MNHEY and CDR2 as SMNVEV (reference sequence). The CDR3 region has the DNA TGTGCCAGCAGTTTAGATAGTGCCTTCGGGACCCAGTACTTC. Residues: CASSLDSAFGTQYF.

The chain recombines TRBV7-2 with TRBJ1-1; D gene unclear. With 2 bases removed from V and 1 base from J, the gap between germline ends came to 14 bases. Germline CDR1 reads SGHTA; CDR2 reads FQGNSA. This CDR3 contains 16 residues. CDR3 in DNA: TGTGCCAGCAGCTTATTCGGGGTTGGAGGGAACACTGAAGCTTTCTTT. It specifies CASSLFGVGGNTEAFF. Using reference TRBV7-2 and TRBJ1-1 for the parts outside the CDR3, the full variable domain is GAGVSQSPSNKVTEKGKDVELRCDPISGHTALYWYRQSLGQGLEFLIYFQGNSAPDKSGLPSDRFSAERTGGSVSTLTIQRTQQEDSAVYLCASSLFGVGGNTEAFFGQGTRLTVV.

The J gene is TRBJ1-2, the V gene TRBV12-3 or TRBV12-4; D is possibly TRBD1 (5 bases). The CDR3 totals 13 residues. Trimming removed 5 bases from V and 0 bases from J, with 7 bases in between. Here the CDR3 reads CASSRGPNYGYTF. CDR3 sequence (DNA): TGTGCCAGCAGTCGGGGACCTAACTATGGCTACACCTTC.

This clone is a singleton in its sample. The V and J genes are TRBV7-6 and TRBJ2-3, with TRBD2 identical over 8 bases. In germline, CDR1 is SGHVS, CDR2 FNYEAQ. V gave up 2 bases and J gave up 6 bases; unmatched junction bases: 10. The CDR3 covers 16 residues. CDR3 loop: CASSLWAAGAVDTQYF. CDR3 sequence (DNA): TGTGCCAGCAGCTTATGGGCAGCGGGGGCCGTGGATACGCAGTATTTT.

The V call is TRBV6-2 or TRBV6-3, the J call TRBJ1-2; TRBD1 aligns across 11 bases. This CDR3 is 15 amino acids long. Germline-derived CDR1 and CDR2 are MNHEY and SVGEGT. The V gene end was trimmed by 4 bases and the J gene end by 5 bases; junction bases not matched to a gene: 6. The CDR3 nucleotides read TGTGCCAGCAGTTCACGGACAGGGGGCGTATATGGCTACACCTTC. Protein: CASSSRTGGVYGYTF.

The chain links TRBV7-2 to TRBJ1-2; 7 bases match TRBD1. Trimming took 1 base from V and 4 from J; bases not matched to a gene: 9. CDR1 SGHTA and CDR2 FQGNSA come from the germline V gene. The CDR3 spans 16 residues. CDR3 in DNA: TGTGCCAGCAGCTTAGGCCCGGGACAGCGGAGCTATGGCTACACCTTC. Translation: CASSLGPGQRSYGYTF.

The chain employs TRBV27 and TRBJ1-6; D gene uncertain. Trimming shortened V by 11 bases and J by 6 bases, and 14 bases separated the two germline ends. The CDR3 is 13 residues long. Germline V gene data show CDR1 as MNHEY and CDR2 as SMNVEV (reference sequence). The CDR3: CARWTGSNSPLHF. The CDR3 region has the DNA TGTGCCCGCTGGACGGGGTCTAATTCACCCCTCCACTTT.

The genes are TRBV2 and TRBJ1-1, with a weak D call TRBD1 (5 bases). The germline V gene encodes CDR1 SNHLY and CDR2 FYNNEI. Between the trimmed V and J ends, which lost 8 bases and 0 bases, there was a span of 16 bases. This CDR3 comprises 15 residues. CDR3 bases: TGTGCCAGCCTATACAGGCCGAACATGAACACTGAAGCTTTCTTT. This translates into CASLYRPNMNTEAFF.

J is TRBJ1-1 and V is TRBV4-1; 7 bases are a match to TRBD1. The CDR3 contains 15 residues. CDR1 MGHRA and CDR2 YSYEKL come from the germline V gene. The ends lost 5 bases at V and 3 bases at J; junction bases unmatched: 9. CDR3 sequence (DNA): TGCGCCAGCAGCGACAGGGAGAATGGTGACACTGAAGCTTTCTTT. It specifies CASSDRENGDTEAFF.

This clone showed up just a few times. V gene TRBV9 combines with J gene TRBJ2-1; D remains unclear. The CDR3 runs to 12 residues. Germline V gene sequence: CDR1 SGDLS, CDR2 YYNGEE. V was cut by 4 bases and J by 6 bases, with 8 bases left in between. The CDR3 sequence: CASSPALNEQFF. CDR3 DNA: TGTGCCAGCAGCCCGGCTCTCAATGAGCAGTTCTTC.

This chain uses TRBV7-2 with TRBJ1-1; possible D gene TRBD1, 6 bases. V was pared by 5 bases and J by 0 bases, with 10 bases between. CDR1 is SGHTA, CDR2 FQGNSA, per germline. The length of the CDR3 is 14 residues. As DNA, the CDR3 is TGTGCCAGCAGCGCAGCAGGGGTGAACACTGAAGCTTTCTTT. It translates to CASSAAGVNTEAFF.

V usage is TRBV30 and J usage is TRBJ1-3; the match to TRBD1 covers 9 bases. In germline, CDR1 is GTSNPN, CDR2 SVGIG (reference sequence). The length of the CDR3 is 17 residues. With 2 bases clipped from V and 2 bases from J, the junction kept 10 bases outside the gene matches. Here the CDR3 DNA reads TGTGCCTGGAGTCCTTGGACAGGGGAAATCGCTGGAAACACCATATATTTT. Amino acids: CAWSPWTGEIAGNTIYF.